Here is one T cell receptor beta chain with its context. Clones were sequenced by immunoSEQ multiplex PCR, and TCRdb holds only the in-frame ones, with some missing. The sample contains roughly 290,000 clones, roughly 86% of which appear only once. This entry belongs to a study of blood T cell repertoires in COVID-19. Study background: PBMCs, B-cell-depleted T cells, or T cells provided the cDNA or gDNA that made up the material.

The trim removed 0 bases at V and 8 bases at J, leaving 6 bases unmatched. CDR3 length: 16 amino acids. Germline loops: CDR1 LGHNA, CDR2 YSLEER. Sequencing was carried out using peripheral blood. This receptor was taken from a woman in her forties or fifties who had recovered from COVID-19. The V gene is TRBV4-3, the J gene TRBJ1-4, with TRBD1 identical over 10 bases. The CDR3 sequence is CASSQDLGQGGEKLFF. CDR3 in DNA: TGCGCCAGCAGCCAAGATCTCGGACAGGGGGGAGAAAAACTGTTTTTT.